This T cell receptor (beta chain) was documented in a study of glioma-infiltrating T cells after dendritic cell vaccination. Clones were sequenced by immunoSEQ multiplex PCR, and TCRdb holds only the in-frame ones, with some missing. The sample has about 38,000 clones, approximately 82% seen once. The CDR3 runs to 15 residues. Germline V lookup: CDR1 MNHNS, CDR2 SASEGT. The junction had 7 bases not matched to a gene; V was cut back by 6 bases and J by 2 bases. The chain joins TRBV6-1 to TRBJ2-7; 10 bases agree with TRBD2. This TCR came from a human donor with glioblastoma. The sample was blood, taken before dendritic cell vaccination. The CDR3 loop is CASRRLAGETYEQYF. As DNA, the CDR3 is TGTGCCAGCAGGCGCCTAGCGGGGGAGACCTACGAGCAGTACTTC.